This T cell receptor (beta chain) appears in the sequencing data of a study of blood T cells in healthy people across ages (dated by TCRdb to the mid-2010s). With regard to the full study: In model experiments, roughly one uniquely barcoded TCR beta cDNA molecule per two T cells was captured by template switching. Age-related changes in TCR beta repertoire diversity were measured in the study by deep sequencing normalized with unique cDNA molecular identifiers. The donors were split into four age groups: young (average about 16 years), middle-aged (about 40), aged (roughly 60) and long-lived (82). To avoid experimental bias, donors of different ages were spread randomly across the sequencing lanes. Using the same blood draw, the study looked at two additional independent replicas of 1 million unique cDNA reads for two donors, one aged 18 to 30 and the other aged 80 or older.

Systemically healthy Caucasian individuals from Russia, 35 to 40 in total and aged about 6 to 90 years, were included as donors. Each donor gave ten milliliters of peripheral blood, collected into EDTA-treated Vacutainer tubes. PBMCs were isolated by Ficoll-Paque density-gradient centrifugation, with at least 7 million obtained per sample. Trizol reagent was used to extract total RNA from PBMCs, with at least 5 micrograms per sample. The percentages of naive CD45RAhigh/CD27high T cells were determined by flow cytometry on a PBMC aliquot from every donor. V is shortened by 0 bases, J by 0 bases, and the region joining them spans 9 bases. According to the germline V gene (reference sequence), CDR1 reads DFQATT and CDR2 reads SNEGSKA. Reading from cysteine to phenylalanine, the CDR3 counts 16 amino acids. Only CDR3 DNA remains: 48 bases, in frame from the first base. This clonotype turned up a few times. Its antigen has not been determined. Base qualities are not at hand, and no much larger clone is one base apart.

Library preparation was by 5' RACE. TCRdb names Illumina HiSeq 2500 as the instrument used. The second PCR ran for about 7 to 11 cycles and used a J-beta primer mix along with a sample-barcoded 5' primer. Each TCR beta cDNA molecule received a unique molecular identifier from a template-switch 5' adaptor carrying 12 random nucleotides. At least 2.5 million CDR3-containing paired-end reads were obtained from each sample. All of the RNA was converted into first-strand cDNA using the Mint cDNA synthesis kit, with a TRBC-specific oligonucleotide serving as the primer. All cDNA was treated with uracil-DNA glycosylase and then went through a first 18-cycle PCR with the universal primers M1SS and BC2_uni_R. Processing in the source paper ran as follows. Each sample was normalized by randomly selecting 1 million high-quality reads, each carrying a distinct molecular identifier. Reads with shared molecular identifiers were discarded instead of being binned into consensus sequences. MiTCR, with a Q25 quality threshold and the strictest error-elimination algorithm, was used for CDR3 identification, clonotype clustering and error correction. Lower-bound total TCR beta diversity was estimated with a nonparametric unseen species model using Euler transformation. TCRdb handled the public reads itself, with Q25 trimming in fastp and clone calling in MiXCR, and kept productive beta chains. Rows with a matching CDR3 protein are joined into one entry that keeps the most common DNA and genes. The V and J calls reflect TCRdb's pipeline rather than the authors' work. Within this sample are about 1.5 million distinct CDR3 sequences, with less than 45% of them counted one time only. The top ten constitute around 4% of the sample.

Results and caveats for the whole study, not just this receptor: Compared with the aged group, the long-lived group had more naive CD4+ T cells, fewer expanded clones and increased TCR diversity, a pattern suggesting age selection. Estimates of total diversity based on one million sequenced T cells were considered lower bounds and underestimates. The CMV infection status of donors was not known, potentially confounding age-related changes in expanded clonotypes. Observed TCR beta diversity per million T cells fell roughly linearly with age, and a significant reduction was already apparent by age around 44. A strong correlation was found between observed TCR beta diversity and the percentage of naive T cells measured by flow cytometry. Because profiling used bulk unsorted PBMCs, naive and antigen-experienced compartments could not be compared conclusively.

Sequencing was done on a sample of blood. The sequence derives from a woman under 30 in good health. Recombination linked TRBV20-1 to TRBJ2-6, with the D gene too uncertain to name. Here the CDR3 is given as CSARDLGLSGANVLTF. The DNA is TGCAGTGCTAGAGATCTTGGTCTCTCTGGGGCCAACGTCCTGACTTTC.